The 7 T cell receptor beta chains below were found in one sample sequenced in a study of blood T cells in healthy people across ages. A second PCR, run for about 7 to 11 cycles, used a sample-barcoded 5' primer plus a J-beta primer mix. TCRdb passed the 5' RACE reads through MiXCR, listing each CDR3 protein once. The repertoire has 1.5 million to 2 million distinct CDR3 sequences, 28% of them found once; the top ten carry roughly 8%. Specimen: blood. The origin of the receptors is a woman under 40 in good health.

The chain couples TRBV10-2 to TRBJ2-1, with 12 bases identical to TRBD1. This CDR3 is built from 15 residues. Germline loops: CDR1 WSHSY, CDR2 SAAADI. V shed 2 bases and J 6 bases; nucleotides not matched to a gene: 2. The CDR3 nucleotides read TGCGCCAGCAGTGAGCGGGACAGGGGGCTCAATGAGCAGTTCTTC. Translation gives CASSERDRGLNEQFF.

V and J are TRBV20-1 and TRBJ2-1, with D perhaps TRBD2 (6 bases). CDR1 is DFQATT, CDR2 SNEGSKA, per germline (reference sequence). This CDR3 comprises 11 residues. V gave up 0 bases and J gave up 12 bases, with 9 bases separating them. The CDR3 DNA reads TGCAGTGCTAGAGACGGGAGCTGGCAGTTCTTC. Translation gives CSARDGSWQFF.

Concerning this clonotype itself: The missing conserved phenylalanine or tryptophan at the end of this CDR3 makes a read error likely. This rearrangement joins TRBV20-1 to TRBJ2-5; the match to TRBD2 covers 7 bases. The length of the CDR3 is 15 residues. The germline V gene has CDR1 DFQATT and CDR2 SNEGSKA (reference sequence). The junction had 9 bases not matched to a gene; V was cut back by 0 bases and J by 5 bases. CDR3 bases: TGCAGTGCTAGAGATGGGACTATCGGGAGGGAGACCCAGTACCTC. Translated, it gives CSARDGTIGRETQYL.

V gene TRBV6-2 or TRBV6-3 combines with J gene TRBJ2-1, with 8 bases aligning to TRBD2. From germline, CDR1 is MNHEY and CDR2 SVGEGT. V dropped 6 bases and J dropped 5; count of bases not matched to a gene: 6. The CDR3 contains 14 residues. This CDR3 is CASRPSGRNNEQFF. The CDR3 nucleotides read TGTGCCAGCAGACCCAGCGGGAGAAACAATGAGCAGTTCTTC.

The rearrangement joins TRBV5-4 to TRBJ2-4; 7 bases match TRBD1. The CDR3 spans 13 residues. The germline CDR1 and CDR2 sequences are SGHNT and YYREEE (reference sequence). V shed 5 bases, J shed 6 bases, and the junction held 5 bases outside the gene matches. The CDR3 coding sequence is TGTGCCAGCAGGGACCAGGGGGTAAACATTCAGTACTTC. It translates to CASRDQGVNIQYF.

At least ten counts were recorded for this clonotype. This chain joins TRBV28 and TRBJ2-3, with D maybe TRBD2 (6 bases). The CDR3 is 13 residues long. Germline CDR1 is MDHEN and CDR2 is SYDVKM. The V gene lost 6 bases and the J gene lost 0 bases, with 7 bases spanning the gap. The CDR3 nucleotides are TGTGCCAGCAGGCGGGGCAGCACAGATACGCAGTATTTT. This translates into CASRRGSTDTQYF.

This clonotype was observed many times. The rearrangement links TRBV7-2 to TRBJ2-7; possible D gene TRBD1, 6 bases. The CDR3 contains 14 residues. Trimming stripped 4 bases from V and 0 bases from J, with 10 bases between. Germline CDR1 and CDR2: SGHTA and FQGNSA. For the CDR3, the DNA is TGTGCCAGCAGCTGGACAGATCTCTCCTACGAGCAGTACTTC. The encoded protein is CASSWTDLSYEQYF.